The rows below give T cell receptor beta chains drawn from one sample of a study of blood T cell repertoires in COVID-19. TCRdb's table, derived via immunoSEQ multiplex PCR, lists solely in-frame clones and lacks some. The sample holds 200,000 to 250,000 clones, roughly four fifths seen once. Sequencing was performed on peripheral blood. The receptors originated from a woman in her thirties or forties with acute or convalescent COVID-19. Each CDR3 is given with its conserved first and last residue. The order of the fields is D gene, clone size, J gene, V gene, CDR3 length, CDR3 DNA, CDR3 protein. D genes are given only for firm matches. Some rows have no size entry. The others give once, few or many, or a class for an expanded clone.

>TRBD1|-|TRBJ2-5|TRBV5-8|14
TGTGCCAGCCCAATGACAGGGGGCACAGAGACCCAGTACTTC
CASPMTGGTETQYF
>-|-|TRBJ2-4|TRBV2|16
TGTGCCAGCAGCGGCATTGACTCGCTAGCCAAAAACATTCAGTACTTC
CASSGIDSLAKNIQYF
>-|-|TRBJ2-3|TRBV6-1|16
TGTGCCAGCAGCGAAGGGTCCGGAAAGCGATCAGATACGCAGTATTTT
CASSEGSGKRSDTQYF
>-|-|TRBJ2-2|TRBV5-1|17
TGCGCCAGCAGCTTGGTCGCACGGAGGATCTCCACCGGGGAGCTGTTTTTT
CASSLVARRISTGELFF
>-|-|TRBJ1-1|TRBV5-1|15
TGCGCCAGCAGCTCACGTCCTTCTAAGCCGGGTGGCGCTTTCTTT
CASSSRPSKPGGAFF
>-|-|TRBJ2-2|TRBV6-5|14
TGTGCCAGCGGCCGGGGGACCGCCACCGGGGAGCTGTTTTTT
CASGRGTATGELFF
>TRBD2|-|TRBJ2-3|TRBV18|17
TGTGCCAGCTCACCCTCGGCGGGGGGGCTTAACACAGATACGCAGTATTTT
CASSPSAGGLNTDTQYF
>TRBD1|many|TRBJ2-2|TRBV19|15
TGTGCCAGTAGTACCCGGGACAGGGGGGCCGGGGAGCTGTTTTTT
CASSTRDRGAGELFF
>-|-|TRBJ1-4|TRBV2|15
TGTGCCAGCAGTGAATTTGGAGGGGACGTTGAAAAACTGTTTTTT
CASSEFGGDVEKLFF
>-|-|TRBJ2-1|TRBV7-8|17
TGTGCCAGCAGCTTGTTTGTACAGGGCCTAAGTAAGTATGAGCAGTTCTTC
CASSLFVQGLSKYEQFF
>TRBD1|-|TRBJ2-2|TRBV19|16
TGTGCCAGTAGTAGATTAGACAGGGCGAACACCGGGGAGCTGTTTTTT
CASSRLDRANTGELFF
>-|-|TRBJ2-6|TRBV7-9|14
TGTGCCAGCAGCTTCAGCTCTGGGGCCAACGTCCTGACTTTC
CASSFSSGANVLTF
>-|few|TRBJ1-1|TRBV2|13
TGTGCCAGCAGTACCACAGCGGACACTGAAGCTTTCTTT
CASSTTADTEAFF
>TRBD2|-|TRBJ2-2|TRBV3-1/TRBV3-2|17
TGTGCCAGCAGCCAACCGGGAGGGACAACGAACACCGGGGAGCTGTTTTTT
CASSQPGGTTNTGELFF
>-|-|TRBJ1-6|TRBV12-3/TRBV12-4|13
TGTGCCAGCAGTTCCGTCCCCAATTCACCCCTCCACTTT
CASSSVPNSPLHF